The rows below give T cell receptor beta chains drawn from one sample of a study of early T cells in non-severe SARS-CoV-2 infection. TCRdb analysed the 5' RACE reads with MiXCR anew, one entry per CDR3 protein. The sample holds around 71,000 distinct CDR3 sequences; about 14% are singletons and the top ten take around 3.7%. The material was whole blood, obtained at baseline. The receptors come from an adult who was a healthcare worker with PCR-confirmed SARS-CoV-2 infection or an uninfected control (not recorded which). CDR3s include the opening cysteine and the closing phenylalanine or tryptophan. The order of the fields is J gene, clone size, V gene, D gene, CDR3 length, CDR3 DNA, CDR3 protein. D genes are given only for firm matches. Not every row has a clone size; where given, it reads once, few, many or a size class.

J gene: TRBJ2-1; clone size: -; V gene: TRBV7-2; D gene: TRBD1; CDR3 length: 16; CDR3 DNA: TGTGCCAGCAGCTCCCGGACAGGGGTCCCCTACAATGAGCAGTTCTTC; CDR3 protein: CASSSRTGVPYNEQFF
J gene: TRBJ2-1; clone size: few; V gene: TRBV15; D gene: -; CDR3 length: 16; CDR3 DNA: TGTGCCACCAGCAGAGATTCCCCCGGGACCACCAATGAGCAGTTCTTC; CDR3 protein: CATSRDSPGTTNEQFF
J gene: TRBJ2-4; clone size: few; V gene: TRBV14; D gene: -; CDR3 length: 13; CDR3 DNA: TGTGCCAGCAGCCAAGGCAGGCTCGACATTCAGTACTTC; CDR3 protein: CASSQGRLDIQYF
J gene: TRBJ2-1; clone size: -; V gene: TRBV12-3/TRBV12-4; D gene: TRBD1; CDR3 length: 15; CDR3 DNA: TGTGCCAGCAGACCGACAGGGGGGTCCTACAATGAGCAGTTCTTC; CDR3 protein: CASRPTGGSYNEQFF
J gene: TRBJ1-2; clone size: -; V gene: TRBV18; D gene: -; CDR3 length: 12; CDR3 DNA: TGTGCCAGCTCACCGAGGGGTGGGGGCTACACCTTC; CDR3 protein: CASSPRGGGYTF
J gene: TRBJ2-7; clone size: -; V gene: TRBV7-9; D gene: TRBD1; CDR3 length: 15; CDR3 DNA: TGTGCCAGCAGCCCAGGCCCGGACAGGATCTACGAGCAGTACTTC; CDR3 protein: CASSPGPDRIYEQYF
J gene: TRBJ2-3; clone size: many; V gene: TRBV7-3; D gene: -; CDR3 length: 14; CDR3 DNA: TGTGCCACCAGCCTGCTGGCGATCCCAGATACGCAGTATTTT; CDR3 protein: CATSLLAIPDTQYF
J gene: TRBJ2-3; clone size: many; V gene: TRBV20-1; D gene: TRBD2; CDR3 length: 15; CDR3 DNA: TGCAGTGCTAGAGGCCACGGACTAGCGGGAGATACGCAGTATTTT; CDR3 protein: CSARGHGLAGDTQYF
J gene: TRBJ2-1; clone size: many; V gene: TRBV24-1; D gene: -; CDR3 length: 15; CDR3 DNA: TGTGCCACCAGTGATACTCGACAGGGAGGGTATGAGCAGTTCTTC; CDR3 protein: CATSDTRQGGYEQFF
J gene: TRBJ2-1; clone size: many; V gene: TRBV11-1; D gene: -; CDR3 length: 17; CDR3 DNA: TGTGCCAGCAGCCCAAAGCAGGGGGTAGCGGGATTCAATGAGCAGTTCTTC; CDR3 protein: CASSPKQGVAGFNEQFF
J gene: TRBJ1-5; clone size: -; V gene: TRBV27; D gene: TRBD1; CDR3 length: 14; CDR3 DNA: TGTGCCAGCAGCGACAGGGGGCTCAATCAGCCCCAGCATTTT; CDR3 protein: CASSDRGLNQPQHF
J gene: TRBJ1-1; clone size: -; V gene: TRBV18; D gene: -; CDR3 length: 15; CDR3 DNA: TGTGCCAGCTCACCGCAGGTGGGGCGAAACACTGAAGCTTTCTTT; CDR3 protein: CASSPQVGRNTEAFF
J gene: TRBJ2-7; clone size: many; V gene: TRBV11-2; D gene: -; CDR3 length: 15; CDR3 DNA: TGTGCCAGCAGCTTAGCAGGGACGCTCCTCTACGAGCAGTACTTC; CDR3 protein: CASSLAGTLLYEQYF
J gene: TRBJ2-3; clone size: -; V gene: TRBV20-1; D gene: TRBD2; CDR3 length: 15; CDR3 DNA: TGCAGTGCTAGAGATAGAGCTAGCGGACCAGATACGCAGTATTTT; CDR3 protein: CSARDRASGPDTQYF
J gene: TRBJ2-1; clone size: -; V gene: TRBV6-1; D gene: -; CDR3 length: 12; CDR3 DNA: TGTGCCAGCTCCCAGGGTTCCAATGAGCAGTTCTTC; CDR3 protein: CASSQGSNEQFF
J gene: TRBJ2-2; clone size: many; V gene: TRBV9; D gene: TRBD2; CDR3 length: 17; CDR3 DNA: TGTGCCAGCAGCGTAGGCCCCAGCGGGGGAAACACCGGGGAGCTGTTTTTT; CDR3 protein: CASSVGPSGGNTGELFF
J gene: TRBJ2-1; clone size: -; V gene: TRBV28; D gene: -; CDR3 length: 16; CDR3 DNA: -; CDR3 protein: CASSLHFGGGGDEQFF
J gene: TRBJ2-3; clone size: few; V gene: TRBV29-1; D gene: -; CDR3 length: 15; CDR3 DNA: TGCAGCGCTATCCCGAGGGGCGGGAGCACAGATACGCAGTATTTT; CDR3 protein: CSAIPRGGSTDTQYF
J gene: TRBJ2-7; clone size: few; V gene: TRBV24-1; D gene: -; CDR3 length: 13; CDR3 DNA: TGTGCCACCAGTGATTTGGAAGGGAACGAGCAGTACTTC; CDR3 protein: CATSDLEGNEQYF
J gene: TRBJ2-7; clone size: -; V gene: TRBV29-1; D gene: TRBD2; CDR3 length: 11; CDR3 DNA: TGCAGCGTAGGACTAGCGGGCGAGCAGTACTTC; CDR3 protein: CSVGLAGEQYF
J gene: TRBJ2-2; clone size: -; V gene: TRBV20-1; D gene: -; CDR3 length: 16; CDR3 DNA: TGCAGTGCTAGGGAACCGCTGGGTGCTGGTACCGGGGAGCTGTTTTTT; CDR3 protein: CSAREPLGAGTGELFF
J gene: TRBJ1-2; clone size: -; V gene: TRBV6-5; D gene: -; CDR3 length: 15; CDR3 DNA: TGTGCCAGCACGTCGCCCAGGGGCCGGAGCTATGGCTACACCTTC; CDR3 protein: CASTSPRGRSYGYTF